This TCR beta chain was observed in a study of radiation and T cells in renal cell carcinoma. Profiled with immunoSEQ multiplex PCR; TCRdb holds only in-frame clones, not every one. The data show about 130,000 clones, approximately 80% seen once. From germline, CDR1 is MDHEN and CDR2 SYDVKM. The CDR3 is 12 amino acids. Trimming took off 2 bases at V and 7 bases at J, with 8 bases between the two ends. Time point of the sample: baseline pretreatment blood. Treatment given: 15 Gy SBRT to primary tumor, nephrectomy 4 weeks later. This TCR derives from a woman aged 55-75 years with renal cell carcinoma. The source was blood, collected from a patient whose treatment included radiotherapy and nephrectomy. The V and J genes are TRBV28 and TRBJ1-1; unclear D gene. The CDR3 region is CASSLSTLEAFF. The CDR3 nucleotides read TGTGCCAGCAGTTTAAGTACACTTGAAGCTTTCTTT.